This TCR beta chain was observed in a study of vaccination and CD4 T cells after COVID-19. Overall study context: Eight to ten convalescent patients had mild and one had severe PCR-confirmed SARS-CoV-2 disease. Researchers took samples from three convalescent patients on day 14 and on days 161 to 241 after vaccination.

Germline V gene sequence: CDR1 DFQATT, CDR2 SNEGSKA (reference sequence). Trimming took 4 bases from V and 3 from J, leaving 18 bases between them. The CDR3 contains 16 residues. An Oncomine TCR Beta short-read assay was used to sequence the DNA from cultured CD4+ T cells. TCRdb processed the PCR reads anew with MiXCR; each CDR3 protein has one entry. The sample lists 25,000 to 30,000 distinct CDR3 sequences, more than 35% occurring once. Sample time point: late sampling 161 to 241 days after vaccination in a few convalescent patients. As for treatment: approximately 9-day PBMC culture with coronavirus spike peptide pools or control peptides (ViraFEST assay). TCRs were sequenced by ViraFEST after antigen-specific T cells had been expanded with peptide pools. This clonotype was detected only a few times. Its target is not known.

The TCR originated in a human donor who had recovered from COVID-19. V usage is TRBV20-1 and J usage is TRBJ2-2, with D uncertain. Material: CD4+ T cells from blood, cultured in vitro, obtained about 7 months after SARS-CoV-2 vaccination. This chain's CDR3 is CSANLLMPPYTGELFF. As DNA, the CDR3 is TGCAGTGCTAATCTCCTTATGCCGCCGTACACCGGGGAGCTGTTTTTT.